This T cell receptor (beta chain) was profiled in a study of radiotherapy plus CTLA-4 blockade in lung cancer. The assay was immunoSEQ multiplex PCR, and TCRdb's table has in-frame clones only and misses some. The sample records approximately 97,000 clones, about 80% being singletons. Germline CDR1 is SGDLS and CDR2 is YYNGEE. V was pared by 3 bases and J by 4 bases, with 4 bases of the junction left unmatched. The CDR3 length is 14 residues. The specimen was peripheral blood, collected from a patient treated with radiotherapy plus ipilimumab. The receptor comes from a human donor with non-small cell lung cancer who had stable disease on radiotherapy plus ipilimumab. The chain recombines TRBV9 with TRBJ1-3, with TRBD1 matching over 7 bases. The CDR3 here is CASSERDSGNTIYF. The CDR3 DNA reads TGTGCCAGCAGCGAACGGGACAGCGGAAACACCATATATTTT.